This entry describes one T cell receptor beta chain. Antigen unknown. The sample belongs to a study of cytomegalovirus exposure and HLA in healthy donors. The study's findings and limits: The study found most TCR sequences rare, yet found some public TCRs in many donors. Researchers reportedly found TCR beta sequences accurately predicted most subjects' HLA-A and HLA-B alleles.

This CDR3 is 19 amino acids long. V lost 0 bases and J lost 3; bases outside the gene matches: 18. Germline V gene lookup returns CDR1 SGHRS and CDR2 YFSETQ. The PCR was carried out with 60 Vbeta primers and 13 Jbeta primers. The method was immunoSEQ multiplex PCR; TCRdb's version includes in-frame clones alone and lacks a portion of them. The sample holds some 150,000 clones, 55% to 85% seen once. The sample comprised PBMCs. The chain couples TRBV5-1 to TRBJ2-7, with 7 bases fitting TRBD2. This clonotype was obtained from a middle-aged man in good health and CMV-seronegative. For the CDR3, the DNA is TGCGCCAGCAGCTTGGCCCTTTCCAGCGGGGCCCGAATCGACTACGAGCAGTACTTC. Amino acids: CASSLALSSGARIDYEQYF.